Below, 24 T cell receptor beta chains from the same sample are listed, as sequenced in a study of cytomegalovirus exposure and HLA in healthy donors. Primers for the PCR totalled 60 Vbeta and 13 Jbeta. Repertoires were generated with immunoSEQ multiplex PCR, while TCRdb's copy carries only in-frame clones and drops some. Of over 150,000 clones listed, roughly four fifths are singletons. The sequenced sample was PBMCs. These receptors all stem from a woman aged 18 to 35 in good health and CMV-seronegative.

The chain is built from TRBV5-8 and TRBJ2-4; D not certain. V was trimmed by 0 bases and J by 4 bases, leaving 11 bases between them. The CDR3 is 15 amino acids. Germline CDR1 SGHTS, CDR2 YDEGEE. DNA for the CDR3: TGTGCCAGCAGCTTGGGGTTAGCTCGTAAAAACATTCAGTACTTC. It yields the protein CASSLGLARKNIQYF. The full variable domain, rest sourced from reference TRBV5-8 and TRBJ2-4, is EAGVTQSPTHLIKTRGQQATLRCSPISGHTSVYWYQQALGLGLQFLLWYDEGEERNRGNFPPRFSGRQFPNYSSELNVNALELEDSALYLCASSLGLARKNIQYFGAGTRLSVL.

The chain carries TRBV5-1 and TRBJ1-1; 7 bases agree with TRBD1. The junction had 11 bases not matched to a gene; V was cut back by 3 bases and J by 0 bases. The CDR3 covers 17 residues. Germline-derived CDR1 and CDR2 are SGHRS and YFSETQ. CDR3 sequence (DNA): TGCGCCAGCAGCTCGAGAATACGACAGGGATTGAACACTGAAGCTTTCTTT. Its translation: CASSSRIRQGLNTEAFF.

This rearrangement joins TRBV13 to TRBJ2-1; 10 nucleotides agree with TRBD2. Losses at the gene ends were 2 bases for V and 0 bases for J; bases not matched to a gene: 4. CDR3 size: 17 residues. CDR1 is PRHDT and CDR2 is FYEKMQ in the germline V gene (reference sequence). The CDR3 nucleotides read TGTGCCAGCAGCTTACGATCTAGCGGGAGCTCCTACAATGAGCAGTTCTTC. Translation: CASSLRSSGSSYNEQFF.

The genes are TRBV12-5 and TRBJ1-1, with 7 bases lining up with TRBD1. V shed 7 bases, J shed 4 bases, and the junction held 15 bases outside the gene matches. CDR1 LGHNT and CDR2 FRNRAP come from the germline V gene. There are 16 residues in the CDR3. The DNA for the CDR3 is TGTGCTAGTGCCAAACCGACGACAGGGAAGGGCACTGAAGCTTTCTTT. Translation: CASAKPTTGKGTEAFF.

J is TRBJ2-7 and V is TRBV28; the match to TRBD2 covers 7 bases. Losses at the gene ends were 7 bases for V and 4 bases for J; bases not matched to a gene: 10. The CDR3 totals 14 residues. Germline V lookup: CDR1 MDHEN, CDR2 SYDVKM. Here the CDR3 reads CASNPRGSIYEQYF. DNA of the CDR3: TGTGCCAGCAACCCCCGCGGGAGTATTTACGAGCAGTACTTC. Drawing the rest from reference TRBV28 and TRBJ2-7, the complete variable domain is DVKVTQSSRYLVKRTGEKVFLECVQDMDHENMFWYRQDPGLGLRLIYFSYDVKMKEKGDIPEGYSVSREKKERFSLILESASTNQTSMYLCASNPRGSIYEQYFGPGTRLTVT.

V gene TRBV5-1 combines with J gene TRBJ2-5, with D perhaps matching TRBD1 (5 bases). TRBJ2-7 explains the end of the DNA better; the J call may be wrong. Germline V gene sequence: CDR1 SGHRS, CDR2 YFSETQ. This CDR3 is 14 amino acids long. For the CDR3, the DNA is TGCGCCAGCCGCCCGGACACAACTTCCTACGAGCAGTACTTC. Translated: CASRPDTTSYEQYF.

V is TRBV5-5 and J is TRBJ1-1, with a possible D match to TRBD1 (5 bases). V lost 0 bases to trimming and J lost 3 bases, with 12 bases between them. CDR1 is SGHKS and CDR2 is YYEKEE in the germline V gene (reference sequence). This CDR3 spans 15 amino acids. The DNA of the CDR3 is TGTGCCAGCAGCTTGGGTTGGGGGGGAGACACTGAAGCTTTCTTT. Translating gives CASSLGWGGDTEAFF. Full variable domain (missing parts from reference TRBV5-5 and TRBJ1-1): DAGVTQSPTHLIKTRGQQVTLRCSPISGHKSVSWYQQVLGQGPQFIFQYYEKEERGRGNFPDRFSARQFPNYSSELNVNALLLGDSALYLCASSLGWGGDTEAFFGQGTRLTVV.

J is TRBJ2-7 and V is TRBV2; TRBD1 aligns across 8 bases. The CDR3 has 14 residues. Germline loops: CDR1 SNHLY, CDR2 FYNNEI. The ends lost 2 bases at V and 4 bases at J; junction bases unmatched: 4. The CDR3 DNA follows: TGTGCCAGCAGTGAATGGACAGGGAGGTACGAGCAGTACTTC. As protein: CASSEWTGRYEQYF.

The CDR3: CASSPGAGGDYGYTF. In nucleotides, the CDR3 is TGTGCCAGCAGCCCCGGGGCAGGGGGCGACTATGGCTACACCTTC. The chain joins TRBV6-1 to TRBJ1-2, with 8 bases identical to TRBD1. V shed 6 bases, J shed 3 bases, and the junction held 9 bases outside the gene matches. This CDR3 comprises 15 residues. Germline V lookup: CDR1 MNHNS, CDR2 SASEGT.

The gene calls are TRBV6-6 and TRBJ2-7, with TRBD1 matching 8 bases. The V segment lost 5 bases and the J segment 6 bases; nucleotides outside the gene matches: 6. The CDR3 loop spans 13 amino acids. CDR1 is MNHNY, CDR2 SVGAGI, per germline (reference sequence). For the CDR3, the DNA is TGTGCCAGCAGTAGGACAGGGTTCGGCGAGCAGTACTTC. It translates to CASSRTGFGEQYF.

The chain joins TRBV7-6 to TRBJ2-5; D possibly corresponds to TRBD2 (7 bases). The CDR3 totals 13 residues. V was pared by 6 bases and J by 5 bases, with 13 bases between. Germline V gene sequence: CDR1 SGHVS, CDR2 FNYEAQ. The CDR3 region is CASRGGGLETQYF. The CDR3 nucleotides read TGTGCCAGCAGGGGAGGGGGATTGGAGACCCAGTACTTC.

The CDR3 loop reads CAISDGQGGIYEQYF. Here the CDR3 DNA reads TGTGCCATCAGCGACGGACAGGGGGGCATCTACGAGCAGTACTTC. The J gene is TRBJ2-7, the V gene TRBV10-3, with 10 nucleotides matching TRBD1. Germline V gene data show CDR1 as ENHRY and CDR2 as SYGVKD. V shed 6 bases and J 3 bases; nucleotides not matched to a gene: 8. This CDR3 contains 15 residues.

The chain uses TRBV6-5 and TRBJ2-5; D is possibly TRBD2 (6 bases). The germline V gene encodes CDR1 MNHEY and CDR2 SVGAGI. The CDR3 contains 14 residues. V lost 3 bases, J lost 5 bases, and 13 bases lay in between. The CDR3 reads CASSYWGGKETQYF. DNA for the CDR3: TGTGCCAGCAGTTATTGGGGCGGGAAGGAGACCCAGTACTTC.

This clone was found a few times. The chain uses TRBV4-1 and TRBJ1-5; weak D call: TRBD1 (6 bases). Germline values: CDR1 MGHRA, CDR2 YSYEKL. The CDR3 consists of 17 residues. The V gene lost 4 bases and the J gene lost 2 bases, with 18 bases spanning the gap. CDR3 sequence reads: CASSRGRGGAGNQPQHF. The CDR3 nucleotides read TGCGCCAGCAGCCGGGGAAGGGGGGGCGCGGGCAATCAGCCCCAGCATTTT.

This sequence joins TRBV6-1 and TRBJ2-3; 7 bases agree with TRBD2. CDR3 length: 17 amino acids. V dropped 4 bases and J dropped 0; count of bases not matched to a gene: 10. Germline values: CDR1 MNHNS, CDR2 SASEGT. CDR3 in DNA: TGTGCCAGCAGTGCACAATCATACGGGGGGAGCACAGATACGCAGTATTTT. Its protein is CASSAQSYGGSTDTQYF.

V is TRBV6-5 and J is TRBJ2-7, with 9 bases fitting TRBD1. V was pared by 11 bases and J by 3 bases, with 14 bases of the junction left unmatched. Germline assignment: CDR1 MNHEY and CDR2 SVGAGI. The CDR3 totals 15 residues. CDR3 region: CAGGPGQGPRYEQYF. The CDR3 coding sequence is TGTGCCGGGGGACCGGGACAGGGTCCCCGCTACGAGCAGTACTTC.

The rearrangement joins TRBV5-5 to TRBJ1-1, with D unclear. This CDR3 is built from 13 residues. Trimming left V 1 base short and J 5 bases short, with 9 bases between. CDR1 and CDR2 (germline): SGHKS, YYEKEE (reference sequence). The CDR3 coding sequence is TGTGCCAGCAGCTTGCCGGGAGCAACTGAAGCTTTCTTT. This sequence encodes CASSLPGATEAFF.

The V gene is TRBV5-1, the J gene TRBJ2-3; TRBD2 aligns across 7 bases. This CDR3 region has 13 residues. Germline lookup yields CDR1 SGHRS and CDR2 YFSETQ. J gave up 2 bases and V 7 bases, and 4 bases lay outside the gene matches. CDR3 nucleotide sequence: TGCGCCAGCCGAAGCGGGAACACAGATACGCAGTATTTT. Its protein product is CASRSGNTDTQYF.

V gene TRBV5-1 combines with J gene TRBJ2-1; 14 nucleotides match TRBD2. CDR1 is SGHRS, CDR2 YFSETQ, per germline. This CDR3 spans 14 amino acids. The V segment lost 3 bases and the J segment 10 bases; nucleotides outside the gene matches: 3. The CDR3 sequence is CASSYGTSGREQFF. CDR3 nucleotide sequence: TGCGCCAGCAGCTACGGGACTAGCGGGAGAGAGCAGTTCTTC. Together with reference TRBV5-1 and TRBJ2-1, the CDR3 gives the full variable domain: KAGVTQTPRYLIKTRGQQVTLSCSPISGHRSVSWYQQTPGQGLQFLFEYFSETQRNKGNFPGRFSGRQFSNSRSEMNVSTLELGDSALYLCASSYGTSGREQFFGPGTRLTVL.

CDR3 residues: CASSDYMNNYEQYF. The DNA of the CDR3 is TGCGCCAGCAGCGACTACATGAATAATTACGAGCAGTACTTC. V is TRBV4-1 and J is TRBJ2-7, with D possibly being TRBD2 (5 bases). Germline lookup yields CDR1 MGHRA and CDR2 YSYEKL. Trimming cost V 5 bases and J 4 bases, with 15 bases left between them. The CDR3 covers 14 residues.

V and J are TRBV7-3 and TRBJ1-1; the D gene is possibly TRBD1 (6 bases). Germline CDR1 reads SGHTA; CDR2 reads FQGTGA. The CDR3 runs 18 residues. V was pared by 2 bases and J by 3 bases, with 22 bases between. CDR3 bases: TGTGCCAGCAGCTTACTAGGGGTCAGGGGACCAGGGGACACTGAAGCTTTCTTT. This sequence encodes CASSLLGVRGPGDTEAFF.

This clone was seen more than once but under ten times. The gene calls are TRBV6-1 and TRBJ1-2; a weak D match, TRBD1 (5 bases). V gave up 2 bases and J gave up 4 bases, with 8 bases separating them. Per germline, CDR1 MNHNS and CDR2 SASEGT. The CDR3 runs to 13 residues. As DNA, the CDR3 is TGTGCCAGCAGTGAACGGGACTTCTATGGCTACACCTTC. Its translation is CASSERDFYGYTF.

V and J are TRBV7-8 and TRBJ2-4, with a weak D call TRBD1 (6 bases). The CDR3 consists of 19 residues. Germline-derived CDR1 and CDR2 are SGHVS and FQNEAQ. The V and J ends lost 4 bases and 0 bases respectively, with 22 bases between them. CDR3 in amino acids: CASSYLTRRGHLAKNIQYF. The CDR3 DNA reads TGTGCCAGCAGCTACCTCACGAGAAGGGGACACTTAGCCAAAAACATTCAGTACTTC.

The V call is TRBV9, the J call TRBJ2-1, with 9 bases lining up with TRBD2. The CDR3 is 15 amino acids. Germline V gene sequence: CDR1 SGDLS, CDR2 YYNGEE. The V segment lost 4 bases and the J segment 5 bases; nucleotides outside the gene matches: 7. This CDR3 is CASSYDSGGHNEQFF. The DNA of the CDR3 is TGTGCCAGCAGCTATGATAGCGGGGGCCACAATGAGCAGTTCTTC.